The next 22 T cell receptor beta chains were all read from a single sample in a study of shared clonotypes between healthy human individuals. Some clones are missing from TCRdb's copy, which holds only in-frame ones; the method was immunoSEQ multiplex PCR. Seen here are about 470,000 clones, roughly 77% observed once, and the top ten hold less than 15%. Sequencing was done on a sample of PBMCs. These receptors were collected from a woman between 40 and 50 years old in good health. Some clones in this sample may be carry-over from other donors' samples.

The CDR3 reads CASRIGSLNTEAFF. The CDR3 bases are TGTGCCAGCAGAATCGGGTCCTTGAACACTGAAGCTTTCTTT. The chain carries TRBV28 and TRBJ1-1; no clear D gene. Germline CDR1 reads MDHEN; CDR2 reads SYDVKM. The CDR3 spans 14 residues. V was clipped by 6 bases and J by 0 bases, with 11 bases between them.

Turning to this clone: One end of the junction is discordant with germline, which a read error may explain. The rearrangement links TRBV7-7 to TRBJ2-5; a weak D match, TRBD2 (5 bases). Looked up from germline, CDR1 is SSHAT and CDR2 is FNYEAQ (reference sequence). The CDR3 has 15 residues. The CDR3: CASSTSPSLQETQYF. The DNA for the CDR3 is TGTGCTAGCAGCACTAGTCCGTCCCTCCAAGAGACCCAGTACTTC. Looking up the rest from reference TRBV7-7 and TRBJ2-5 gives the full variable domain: GAGVSQSPRYKVTKRGQDVTLRCDPISSHATLYWYQQALGQGPEFLTYFNYEAQPDKSGLPSDRFSAERPEGSISTLTIQRTEQRDSAMYRCASSTSPSLQETQYFGPGTRLLVL.

The CDR3 loop reads CASSRQREGGTDTQYF. CDR3 DNA sequence: TGCGCCAGCAGCCGTCAGCGGGAGGGAGGGACAGATACGCAGTATTTT. The rearrangement joins TRBV5-1 to TRBJ2-3, with TRBD2 identical over 10 bases. The CDR3 is made up of 16 amino acids. V trimming: 4 bases; J trimming: 3 bases; junction bases outside the gene matches: 8. Germline CDR1 SGHRS, CDR2 YFSETQ.

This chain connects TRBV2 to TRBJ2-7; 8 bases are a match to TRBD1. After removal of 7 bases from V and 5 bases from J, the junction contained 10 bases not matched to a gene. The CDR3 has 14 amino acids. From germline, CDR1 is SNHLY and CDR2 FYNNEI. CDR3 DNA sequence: TGTGCCAGCACCAAGGGACAGGCTCAACACGAGCAGTACTTC. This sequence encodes CASTKGQAQHEQYF.

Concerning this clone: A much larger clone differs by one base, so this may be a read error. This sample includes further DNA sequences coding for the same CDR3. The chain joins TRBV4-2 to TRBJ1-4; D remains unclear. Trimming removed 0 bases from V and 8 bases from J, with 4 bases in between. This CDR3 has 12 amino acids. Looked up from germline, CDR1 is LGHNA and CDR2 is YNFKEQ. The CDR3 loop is CASSQDGEKLFF. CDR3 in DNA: TGTGCCAGCAGCCAAGATGGCGAAAAACTGTTTTTT.

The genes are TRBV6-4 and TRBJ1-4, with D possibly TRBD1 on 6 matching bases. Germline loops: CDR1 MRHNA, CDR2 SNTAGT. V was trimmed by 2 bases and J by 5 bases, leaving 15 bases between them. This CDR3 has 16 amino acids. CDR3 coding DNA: TGTGCCAGCAGTGACCGAAGGACAGAGGAGAATGAAAAACTGTTTTTT. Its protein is CASSDRRTEENEKLFF.

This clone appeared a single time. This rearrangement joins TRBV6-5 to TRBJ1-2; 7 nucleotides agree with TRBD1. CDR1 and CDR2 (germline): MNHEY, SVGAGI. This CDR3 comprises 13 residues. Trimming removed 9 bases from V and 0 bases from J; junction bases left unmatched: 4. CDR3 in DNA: TGTGCCAGTTTGGACAGGTCTAACTATGGCTACACCTTC. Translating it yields CASLDRSNYGYTF.

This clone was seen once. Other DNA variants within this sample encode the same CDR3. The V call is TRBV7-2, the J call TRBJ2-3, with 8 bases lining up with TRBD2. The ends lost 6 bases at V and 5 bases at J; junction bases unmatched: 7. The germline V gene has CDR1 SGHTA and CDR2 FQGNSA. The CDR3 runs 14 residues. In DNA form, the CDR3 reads TGTGCCAGCAGTCTCGGAGCGGGAGTAGATACGCAGTATTTT. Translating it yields CASSLGAGVDTQYF.

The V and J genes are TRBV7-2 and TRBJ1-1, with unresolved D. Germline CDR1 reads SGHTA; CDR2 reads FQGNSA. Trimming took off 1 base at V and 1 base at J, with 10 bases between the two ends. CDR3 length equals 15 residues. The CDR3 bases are TGTGCCAGCAGCTTAGGACCGGTGAGGAACACTGAAGCTTTCTTT. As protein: CASSLGPVRNTEAFF.

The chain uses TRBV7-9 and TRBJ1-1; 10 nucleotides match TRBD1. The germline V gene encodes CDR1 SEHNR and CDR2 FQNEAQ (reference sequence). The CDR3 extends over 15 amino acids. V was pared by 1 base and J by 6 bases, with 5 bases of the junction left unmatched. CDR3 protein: CASSLGTGGRAEAFF. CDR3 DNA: TGTGCCAGCAGCTTAGGGACAGGGGGTAGGGCTGAAGCTTTCTTT.

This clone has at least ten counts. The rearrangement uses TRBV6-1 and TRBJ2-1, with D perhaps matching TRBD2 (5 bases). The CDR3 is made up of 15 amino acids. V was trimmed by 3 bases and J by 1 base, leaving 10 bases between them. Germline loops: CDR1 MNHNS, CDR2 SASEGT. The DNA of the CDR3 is TGTGCCAGCAGTGACACACCGGGATCCTACAATGAGCAGTTCTTC. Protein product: CASSDTPGSYNEQFF.

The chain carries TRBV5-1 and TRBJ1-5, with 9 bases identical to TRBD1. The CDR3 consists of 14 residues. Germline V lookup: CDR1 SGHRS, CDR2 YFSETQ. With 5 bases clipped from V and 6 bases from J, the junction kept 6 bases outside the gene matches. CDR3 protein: CASSQDRGSQPQHF. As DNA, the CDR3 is TGCGCCAGCAGTCAGGACAGGGGTAGTCAGCCCCAGCATTTT.

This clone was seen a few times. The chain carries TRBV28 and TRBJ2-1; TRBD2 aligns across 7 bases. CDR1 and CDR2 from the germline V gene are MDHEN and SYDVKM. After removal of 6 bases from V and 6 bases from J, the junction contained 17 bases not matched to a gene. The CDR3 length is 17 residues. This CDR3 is CASSSKSGLAVVNEQFF. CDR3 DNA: TGTGCCAGCAGCTCTAAGAGCGGGCTAGCGGTAGTCAATGAGCAGTTCTTC.

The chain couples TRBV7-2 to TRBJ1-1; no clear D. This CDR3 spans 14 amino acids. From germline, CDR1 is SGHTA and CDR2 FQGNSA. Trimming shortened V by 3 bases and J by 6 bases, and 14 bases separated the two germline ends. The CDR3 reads CASSLQSSVSEAFF. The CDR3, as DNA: TGTGCCAGCAGCTTGCAGTCGTCTGTGTCTGAAGCTTTCTTT.

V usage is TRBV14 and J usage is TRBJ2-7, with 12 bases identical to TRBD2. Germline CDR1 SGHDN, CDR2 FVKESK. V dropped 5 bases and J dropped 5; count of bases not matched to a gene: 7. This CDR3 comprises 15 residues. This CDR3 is CASSYGLAGLNEQYF. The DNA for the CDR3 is TGTGCCAGCAGCTACGGACTAGCGGGATTGAACGAGCAGTACTTC. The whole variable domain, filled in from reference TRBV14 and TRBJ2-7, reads EAGVTQFPSHSVIEKGQTVTLRCDPISGHDNLYWYRRVMGKEIKFLLHFVKESKQDESGMPNNRFLAERTGGTYSTLKVQPAELEDSGVYFCASSYGLAGLNEQYFGPGTRLTVT.

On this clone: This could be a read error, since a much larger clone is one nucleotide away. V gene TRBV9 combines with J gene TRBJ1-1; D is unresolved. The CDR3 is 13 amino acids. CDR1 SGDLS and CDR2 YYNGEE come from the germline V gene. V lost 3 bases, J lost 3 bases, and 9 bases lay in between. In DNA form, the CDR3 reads TGTGCCAGCAGCGCCCACAAGGACACTGAAGCTTTCTTT. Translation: CASSAHKDTEAFF. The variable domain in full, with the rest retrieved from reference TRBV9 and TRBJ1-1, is DSGVTQTPKHLITATGQRVTLRCSPRSGDLSVYWYQQSLDQGLQFLIQYYNGEERAKGNILERFSAQQFPDLHSELNLSSLELGDSALYFCASSAHKDTEAFFGQGTRLTVV.

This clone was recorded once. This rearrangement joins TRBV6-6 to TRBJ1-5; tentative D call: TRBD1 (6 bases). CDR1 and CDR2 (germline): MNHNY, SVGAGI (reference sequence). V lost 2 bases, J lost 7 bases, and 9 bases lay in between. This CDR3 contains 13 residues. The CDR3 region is CASSYGQGQPQHF. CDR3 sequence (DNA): TGTGCCAGCAGTTACGGTCAGGGGCAGCCCCAGCATTTT.

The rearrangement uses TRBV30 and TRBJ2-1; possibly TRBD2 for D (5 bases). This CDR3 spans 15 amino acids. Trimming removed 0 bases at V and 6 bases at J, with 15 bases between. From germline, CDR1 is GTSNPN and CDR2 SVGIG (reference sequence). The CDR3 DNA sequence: TGTGCCTGGAGTGTACCCCGAGGGTATAGCAATGAGCAGTTCTTC. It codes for CAWSVPRGYSNEQFF.

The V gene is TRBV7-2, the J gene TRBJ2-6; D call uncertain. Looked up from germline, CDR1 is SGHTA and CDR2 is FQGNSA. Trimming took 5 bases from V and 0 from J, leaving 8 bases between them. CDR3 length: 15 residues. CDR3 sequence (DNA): TGTGCCAGCAGCAAACCTGGCTCTGGGGCCAACGTCCTGACTTTC. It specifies CASSKPGSGANVLTF. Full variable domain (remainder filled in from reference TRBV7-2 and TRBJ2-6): GAGVSQSPSNKVTEKGKDVELRCDPISGHTALYWYRQSLGQGLEFLIYFQGNSAPDKSGLPSDRFSAERTGGSVSTLTIQRTQQEDSAVYLCASSKPGSGANVLTFGAGSRLTVL.

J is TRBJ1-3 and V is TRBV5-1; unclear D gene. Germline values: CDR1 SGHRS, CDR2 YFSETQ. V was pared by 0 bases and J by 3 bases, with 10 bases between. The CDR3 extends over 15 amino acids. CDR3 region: CASSLDYRSGNTIYF. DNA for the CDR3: TGCGCCAGCAGCTTGGACTACCGAAGTGGAAACACCATATATTTT.

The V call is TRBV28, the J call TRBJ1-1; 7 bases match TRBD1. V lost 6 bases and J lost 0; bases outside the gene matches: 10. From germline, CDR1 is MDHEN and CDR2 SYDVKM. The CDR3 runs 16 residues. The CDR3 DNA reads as TGTGCCAGCAGCTCCAGGACAGGAAGCCTGAACACTGAAGCTTTCTTT. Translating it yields CASSSRTGSLNTEAFF.

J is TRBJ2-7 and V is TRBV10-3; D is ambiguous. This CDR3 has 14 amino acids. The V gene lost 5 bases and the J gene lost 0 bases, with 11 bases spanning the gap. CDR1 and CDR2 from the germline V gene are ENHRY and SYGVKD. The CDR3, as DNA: TGTGCCATCAGTCGTTCAGAGAGCTCCTACGAGCAGTACTTC. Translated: CAISRSESSYEQYF.